These T cell receptor beta chains were read from a single sample in a study of response to subunit inactivated influenza vaccine. TCRdb re-called the RT-PCR reads with MiXCR, one entry per CDR3 protein. Of 550,000 to 600,000 distinct CDR3 sequences listed, approximately 12% are singletons. Sample: PBMCs from blood, taken on the day of vaccination. These receptors were taken from a man aged 50 to 59 who received an inactivated influenza vaccine. Each CDR3 is given with its conserved first and last residue. A D gene is named only where the DNA matches it firmly. Some rows have no size entry. The others give once, few or many, or a class for an expanded clone.

D gene: NA
J gene: TRBJ1-1
V gene: TRBV6-5
clone size: NA
CDR3 DNA: TGTGCCAGCAGTTACTCCGGTGAAGCTTTCTTT
CDR3 protein: CASSYSGEAFF

D gene: NA
J gene: TRBJ1-1
V gene: TRBV7-8
clone size: NA
CDR3 DNA: TGTGCCAGCAGTTTCGGTGTAGGGATGAACACTGAAGCTTTCTTT
CDR3 protein: CASSFGVGMNTEAFF

D gene: NA
J gene: TRBJ2-5
V gene: TRBV2
clone size: many
CDR3 DNA: TGTGCCAGCAGTGGGGACCTCATAAGGACGGAGACCCAGTACTTC
CDR3 protein: CASSGDLIRTETQYF

D gene: NA
J gene: TRBJ2-5
V gene: TRBV20-1
clone size: NA
CDR3 DNA: TGCAGTGCTAGAGGCCCAGACCAAGAGACCCAGTACTTC
CDR3 protein: CSARGPDQETQYF

D gene: TRBD1
J gene: TRBJ2-1
V gene: TRBV12-3/TRBV12-4
clone size: many
CDR3 DNA: TGTGCCAGCGGAAGGACAGGCAATGAGCAGTTCTTC
CDR3 protein: CASGRTGNEQFF

D gene: TRBD1
J gene: TRBJ2-7
V gene: TRBV7-9
clone size: few
CDR3 DNA: TGTGCCAGCAGCCCACTAGTCGGACAGGGTTTCGACGAGCAGTACTTC
CDR3 protein: CASSPLVGQGFDEQYF

D gene: NA
J gene: TRBJ2-7
V gene: TRBV10-1
clone size: NA
CDR3 DNA: TGCGCCAGCAGTGAGTCTTCGGGGGGCGTCTACGAGCAGTACTTC
CDR3 protein: CASSESSGGVYEQYF

D gene: TRBD2
J gene: TRBJ2-7
V gene: TRBV29-1
clone size: many
CDR3 DNA: TGCAGCGTTAAGGGCGGGGGACTAGACTACGAGCAGTACTTC
CDR3 protein: CSVKGGGLDYEQYF

D gene: NA
J gene: TRBJ2-7
V gene: TRBV20-1
clone size: NA
CDR3 DNA: TGCAGTGCTAGGGCCCTGACAGGCCTATTCTCCTACGAGCAGTACTTC
CDR3 protein: CSARALTGLFSYEQYF

D gene: NA
J gene: TRBJ2-1
V gene: TRBV5-1
clone size: NA
CDR3 DNA: TGCGCCAGCAGCTTGCGACAGATCTCCTACAATGAGCAGTTCTTC
CDR3 protein: CASSLRQISYNEQFF

D gene: NA
J gene: TRBJ2-1
V gene: TRBV5-6
clone size: NA
CDR3 DNA: TGTGCCAGCAGCTTGGCCGGGGCGATCAATGAGCAGTTCTTC
CDR3 protein: CASSLAGAINEQFF

D gene: TRBD2
J gene: TRBJ2-3
V gene: TRBV12-3/TRBV12-4
clone size: few
CDR3 DNA: TGTGCCAGCAGTCCCATGGCGACTAGCGGGGTTCTGGATACGCAGTATTTT
CDR3 protein: CASSPMATSGVLDTQYF

D gene: NA
J gene: TRBJ2-7
V gene: TRBV9
clone size: few
CDR3 DNA: TGTGCCAGCAGCCCCCGGGACTTCTCCTACGAGCAGTACTTC
CDR3 protein: CASSPRDFSYEQYF

D gene: NA
J gene: TRBJ2-7
V gene: TRBV4-3
clone size: NA
CDR3 DNA: TGCGCCAGCAGCCAAGTACAACTCTCCTACGAGCAGTACTTC
CDR3 protein: CASSQVQLSYEQYF

D gene: NA
J gene: TRBJ2-1
V gene: TRBV7-9
clone size: many
CDR3 DNA: TGTGCCAGCAGCTCAAATGAGCAGTTCTTC
CDR3 protein: CASSSNEQFF

D gene: NA
J gene: TRBJ1-1
V gene: TRBV5-1
clone size: NA
CDR3 DNA: TGCGCCAGCAGCTCCCAGGGATTAGGTGAAGCTTTCTTT
CDR3 protein: CASSSQGLGEAFF

D gene: NA
J gene: TRBJ2-2
V gene: TRBV28
clone size: many
CDR3 DNA: TGTGCCAGCCTGGGTCGTGGCGGGGAGCTGTTTTTT
CDR3 protein: CASLGRGGELFF

D gene: NA
J gene: TRBJ2-5
V gene: TRBV25-1
clone size: few
CDR3 DNA: TGTGCCAGCAGTGAATATCCGGATAAAGCGTACTTC
CDR3 protein: CASSEYPDKAYF

D gene: NA
J gene: TRBJ2-7
V gene: TRBV4-1
clone size: few
CDR3 DNA: TGCGCCAGCAGTCAGTGGCTACTCTACGAGCAGTACTTC
CDR3 protein: CASSQWLLYEQYF

D gene: NA
J gene: TRBJ2-5
V gene: TRBV23-1
clone size: NA
CDR3 DNA: TGCGCCAGCAAACAGGGACAAGAGACCCAGTACTTC
CDR3 protein: CASKQGQETQYF

D gene: TRBD1
J gene: TRBJ2-3
V gene: TRBV24-1
clone size: many
CDR3 DNA: TGTGCCACCAGTGACAAACGGGACAGGAACACAGATACGCAGTATTTT
CDR3 protein: CATSDKRDRNTDTQYF

D gene: NA
J gene: TRBJ2-3
V gene: TRBV4-3
clone size: NA
CDR3 DNA: TGCGCCAGCAGCCTCCGGGACGAATTCTGGTATTTT
CDR3 protein: CASSLRDEFWYF